This TCR beta chain was identified in a study of blood T cell repertoires in COVID-19. Authors' processing steps: Amplification of reference gene primers provided the estimated nucleated cell counts. Assay used: immunoSEQ multiplex PCR; TCRdb lists only in-frame clones, some missing. For V, J and clone size, that table is used; D and trimming come from the DNA. The sample yields 120,000 to 150,000 clones, 85% to 90% seen once. The CDR3 has 12 amino acids. Between the trimmed V and J ends, which lost 7 bases and 3 bases, there was a span of 10 bases. Germline V gives CDR1 SQVTM, CDR2 ANQGSEA. Material for sequencing was peripheral blood. V gene TRBV29-1 combines with J gene TRBJ1-5; D remains unclear. The TCR originated in a woman aged 60-75 years with acute or convalescent COVID-19. This CDR3 is CSGGSYNQPQHF. The CDR3 coding sequence is TGCAGCGGAGGGAGCTACAATCAGCCCCAGCATTTT. Drawing the rest from reference TRBV29-1 and TRBJ1-5, the complete variable domain is SAVISQKPSRDICQRGTSLTIQCQVDSQVTMMFWYRQQPGQSLTLIATANQGSEATYESGFVIDKFPISRPNLTFSTLTVSNMSPEDSSIYLCSGGSYNQPQHFGDGTRLSIL.